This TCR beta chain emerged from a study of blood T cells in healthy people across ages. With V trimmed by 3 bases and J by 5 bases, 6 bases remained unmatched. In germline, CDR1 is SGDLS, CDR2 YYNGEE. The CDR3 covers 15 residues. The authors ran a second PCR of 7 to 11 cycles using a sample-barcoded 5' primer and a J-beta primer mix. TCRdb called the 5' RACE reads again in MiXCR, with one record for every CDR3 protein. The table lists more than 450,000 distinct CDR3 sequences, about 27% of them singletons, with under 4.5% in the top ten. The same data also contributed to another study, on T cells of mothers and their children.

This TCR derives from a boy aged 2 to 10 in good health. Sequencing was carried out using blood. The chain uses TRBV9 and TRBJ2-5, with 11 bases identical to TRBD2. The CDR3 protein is CASSALAGGQETQYF. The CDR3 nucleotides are TGTGCCAGCAGCGCCCTAGCGGGAGGTCAGGAGACCCAGTACTTC.